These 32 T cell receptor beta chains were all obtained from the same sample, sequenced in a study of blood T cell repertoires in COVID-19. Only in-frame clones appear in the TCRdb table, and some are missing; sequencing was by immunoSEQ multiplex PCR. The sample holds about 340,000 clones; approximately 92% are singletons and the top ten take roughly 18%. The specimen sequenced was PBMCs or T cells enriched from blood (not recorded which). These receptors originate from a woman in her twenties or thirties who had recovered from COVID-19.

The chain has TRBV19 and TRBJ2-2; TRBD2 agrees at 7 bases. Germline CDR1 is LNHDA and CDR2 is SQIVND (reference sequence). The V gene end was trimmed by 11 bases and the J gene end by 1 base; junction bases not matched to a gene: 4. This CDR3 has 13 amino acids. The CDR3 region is CAVLAENTGELFF. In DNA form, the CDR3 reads TGTGCCGTCCTAGCGGAGAACACCGGGGAGCTGTTTTTT.

This CDR3 is CASSYNLADTTYEQYF. As DNA, the CDR3 is TGTGCCAGCAGTTACAACCTAGCGGATACTACCTACGAGCAGTACTTC. V and J are TRBV28 and TRBJ2-7; 7 nucleotides align to TRBD2. Germline V gene sequence: CDR1 MDHEN, CDR2 SYDVKM. The V and J ends lost 4 bases and 2 bases, in that order; junction bases with no gene match: 11. This CDR3 is 16 amino acids long.

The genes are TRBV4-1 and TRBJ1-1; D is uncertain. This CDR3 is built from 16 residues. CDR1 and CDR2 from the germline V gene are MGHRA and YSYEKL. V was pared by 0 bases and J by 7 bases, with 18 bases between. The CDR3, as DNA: TGCGCCAGCAGCCAAGAGAGGGTGGGGATTCGGAGTGAAGCTTTCTTT. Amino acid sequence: CASSQERVGIRSEAFF.

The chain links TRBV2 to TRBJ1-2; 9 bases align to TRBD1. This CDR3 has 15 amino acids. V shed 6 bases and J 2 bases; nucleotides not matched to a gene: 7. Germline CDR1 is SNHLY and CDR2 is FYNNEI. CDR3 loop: CASSLTGTGNYGYTF. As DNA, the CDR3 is TGTGCCAGCAGCCTGACTGGGACAGGGAACTATGGCTACACCTTC.

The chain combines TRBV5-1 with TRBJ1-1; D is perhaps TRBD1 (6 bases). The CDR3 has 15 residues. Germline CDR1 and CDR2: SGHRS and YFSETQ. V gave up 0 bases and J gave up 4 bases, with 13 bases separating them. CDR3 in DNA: TGCGCCAGCAGCTTGGAGGGGGTAGGGGGCACTGAAGCTTTCTTT. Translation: CASSLEGVGGTEAFF.

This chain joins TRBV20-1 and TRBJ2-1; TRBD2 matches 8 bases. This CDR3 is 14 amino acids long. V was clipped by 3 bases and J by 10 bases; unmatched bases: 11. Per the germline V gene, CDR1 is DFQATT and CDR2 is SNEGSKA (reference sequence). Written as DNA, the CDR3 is TGCAGTGCTAGTACTCGGGAGGGCCATTGGGAGCAGTTCTTC. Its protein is CSASTREGHWEQFF.

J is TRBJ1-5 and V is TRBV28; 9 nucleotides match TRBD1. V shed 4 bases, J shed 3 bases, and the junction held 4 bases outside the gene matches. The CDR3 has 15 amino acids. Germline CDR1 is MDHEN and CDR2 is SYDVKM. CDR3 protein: CASSSGTGTNQPQHF. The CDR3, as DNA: TGTGCCAGCAGTTCAGGGACAGGGACCAATCAGCCCCAGCATTTT.

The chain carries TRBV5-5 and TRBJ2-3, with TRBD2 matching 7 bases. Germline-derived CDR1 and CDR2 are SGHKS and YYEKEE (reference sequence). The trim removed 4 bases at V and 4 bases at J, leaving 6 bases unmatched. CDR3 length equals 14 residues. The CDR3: CASSPFSGADTQYF. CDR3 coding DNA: TGTGCCAGCAGCCCGTTCAGCGGGGCAGATACGCAGTATTTT. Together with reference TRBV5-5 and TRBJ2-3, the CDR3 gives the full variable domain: DAGVTQSPTHLIKTRGQQVTLRCSPISGHKSVSWYQQVLGQGPQFIFQYYEKEERGRGNFPDRFSARQFPNYSSELNVNALLLGDSALYLCASSPFSGADTQYFGPGTRLTVL.

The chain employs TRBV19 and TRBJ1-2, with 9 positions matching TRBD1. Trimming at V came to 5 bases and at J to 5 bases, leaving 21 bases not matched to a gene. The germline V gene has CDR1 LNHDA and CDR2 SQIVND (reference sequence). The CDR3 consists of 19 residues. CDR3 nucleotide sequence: TGTGCCAGTAGTCTACCCCGAGGGGGACTCCGGGACAGGGCGTATGGCTACACCTTC. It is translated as CASSLPRGGLRDRAYGYTF.

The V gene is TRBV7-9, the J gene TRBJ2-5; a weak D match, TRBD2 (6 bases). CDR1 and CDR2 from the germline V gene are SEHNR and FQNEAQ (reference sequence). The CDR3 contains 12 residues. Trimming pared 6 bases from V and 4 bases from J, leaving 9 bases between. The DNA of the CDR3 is TGTGCCAGCAGTACGGGGGTAGAGACCCAGTACTTC. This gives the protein CASSTGVETQYF. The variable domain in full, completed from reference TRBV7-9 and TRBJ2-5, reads DTGVSQNPRHKITKRGQNVTFRCDPISEHNRLYWYRQTLGQGPEFLTYFQNEAQLEKSRLLSDRFSAERPKGSFSTLEIQRTEQGDSAMYLCASSTGVETQYFGPGTRLLVL.

The CDR3 reads CASRWGENTEAFF. In DNA form, the CDR3 reads TGCGCCAGCAGGTGGGGGGAGAACACTGAAGCTTTCTTT. This chain joins TRBV5-1 and TRBJ1-1; TRBD1 is a possible D gene (5 bases). The V and J ends lost 5 bases and 1 base respectively, with 9 bases between them. The CDR3 covers 13 residues. Germline V gene data show CDR1 as SGHRS and CDR2 as YFSETQ.

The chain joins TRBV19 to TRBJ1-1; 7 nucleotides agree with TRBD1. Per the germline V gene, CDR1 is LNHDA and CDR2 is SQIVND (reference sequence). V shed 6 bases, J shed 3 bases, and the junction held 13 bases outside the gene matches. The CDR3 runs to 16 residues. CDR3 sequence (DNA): TGTGCCAGTAGGCCGCCCCGAGGAACAGGGGACACTGAAGCTTTCTTT. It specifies CASRPPRGTGDTEAFF.

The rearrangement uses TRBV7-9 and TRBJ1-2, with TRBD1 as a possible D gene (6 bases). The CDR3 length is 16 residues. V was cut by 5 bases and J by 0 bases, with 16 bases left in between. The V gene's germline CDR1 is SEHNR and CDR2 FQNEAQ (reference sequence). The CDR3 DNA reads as TGTGCCAGCAGCCCGAGGGGGGGGCAAGCTAACTATGGCTACACCTTC. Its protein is CASSPRGGQANYGYTF.

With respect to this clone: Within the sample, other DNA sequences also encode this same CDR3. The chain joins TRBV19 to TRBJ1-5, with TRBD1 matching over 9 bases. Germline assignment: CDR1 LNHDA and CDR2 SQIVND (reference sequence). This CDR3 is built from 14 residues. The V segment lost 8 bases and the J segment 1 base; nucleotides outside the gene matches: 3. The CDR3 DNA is TGTGCCAGTGACAGGGGGTTAAGCAATCAGCCCCAGCATTTT. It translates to CASDRGLSNQPQHF.

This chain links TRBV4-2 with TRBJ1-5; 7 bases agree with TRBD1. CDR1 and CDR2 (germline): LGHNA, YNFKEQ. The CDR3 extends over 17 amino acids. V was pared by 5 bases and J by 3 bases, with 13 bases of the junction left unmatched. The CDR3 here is CASSNSASGQTNQPQHF. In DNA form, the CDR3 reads TGTGCCAGCAGCAACTCCGCCTCGGGACAGACCAATCAGCCCCAGCATTTT.

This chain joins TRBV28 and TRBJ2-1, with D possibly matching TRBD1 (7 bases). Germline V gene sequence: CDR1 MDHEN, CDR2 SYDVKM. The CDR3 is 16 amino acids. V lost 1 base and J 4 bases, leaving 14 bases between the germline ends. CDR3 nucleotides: TGTGCCAGCAGTTTATTGGGGCAGGGGGGATACAATGAGCAGTTCTTC. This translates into CASSLLGQGGYNEQFF.

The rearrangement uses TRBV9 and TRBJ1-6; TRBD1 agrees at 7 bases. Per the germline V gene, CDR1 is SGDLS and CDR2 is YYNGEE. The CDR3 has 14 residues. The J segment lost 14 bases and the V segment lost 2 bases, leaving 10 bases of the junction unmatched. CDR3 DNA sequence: TGTGCCAGCAGCGTGGGACAGATCCCTTCTACCCTCCACTTT. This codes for CASSVGQIPSTLHF.

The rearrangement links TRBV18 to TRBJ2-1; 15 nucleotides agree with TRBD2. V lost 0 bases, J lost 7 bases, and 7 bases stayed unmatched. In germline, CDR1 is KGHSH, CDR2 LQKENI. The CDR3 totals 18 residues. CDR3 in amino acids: CASSPPWTSGGAGNEQFF. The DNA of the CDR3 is TGTGCCAGCTCACCACCCTGGACTAGCGGGGGGGCTGGGAATGAGCAGTTCTTC.

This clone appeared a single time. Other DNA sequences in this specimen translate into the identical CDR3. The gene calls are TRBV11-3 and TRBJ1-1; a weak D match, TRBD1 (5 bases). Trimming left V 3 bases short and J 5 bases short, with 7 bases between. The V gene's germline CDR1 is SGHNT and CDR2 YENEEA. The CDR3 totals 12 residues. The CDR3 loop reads CASSFGGTEAFF. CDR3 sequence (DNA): TGTGCCAGCAGCTTTGGGGGGACTGAAGCTTTCTTT.

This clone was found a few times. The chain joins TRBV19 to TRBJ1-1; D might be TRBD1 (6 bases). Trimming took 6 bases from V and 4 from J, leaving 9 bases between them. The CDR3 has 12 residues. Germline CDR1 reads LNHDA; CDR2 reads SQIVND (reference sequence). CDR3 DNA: TGTGCCAGTAGATTAGGGGGCACTGAAGCTTTCTTT. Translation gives CASRLGGTEAFF.

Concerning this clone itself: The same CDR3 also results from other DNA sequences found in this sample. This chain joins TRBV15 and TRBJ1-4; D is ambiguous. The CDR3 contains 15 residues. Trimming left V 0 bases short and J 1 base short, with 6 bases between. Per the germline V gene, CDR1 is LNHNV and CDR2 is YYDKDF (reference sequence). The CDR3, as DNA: TGTGCCACCAGCAGAGACCGGGGAACTAATGAAAAACTGTTTTTT. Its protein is CATSRDRGTNEKLFF.

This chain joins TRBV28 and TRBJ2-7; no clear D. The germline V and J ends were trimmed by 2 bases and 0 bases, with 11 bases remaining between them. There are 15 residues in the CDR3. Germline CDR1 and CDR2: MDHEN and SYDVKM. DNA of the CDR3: TGTGCCAGCAGTTTACAGGCATCCGGCTCCTACGAGCAGTACTTC. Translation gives CASSLQASGSYEQYF.

The CDR3 is CASSPRQLTSYEQYF. The CDR3 DNA follows: TGTGCCAGCAGCCCCCGACAGTTAACCTCCTACGAGCAGTACTTC. The rearrangement links TRBV13 to TRBJ2-7, with D perhaps TRBD1 (5 bases). The CDR3 has 15 residues. V was cut by 5 bases and J by 0 bases, with 14 bases left in between. CDR1 is PRHDT, CDR2 FYEKMQ, per germline (reference sequence).

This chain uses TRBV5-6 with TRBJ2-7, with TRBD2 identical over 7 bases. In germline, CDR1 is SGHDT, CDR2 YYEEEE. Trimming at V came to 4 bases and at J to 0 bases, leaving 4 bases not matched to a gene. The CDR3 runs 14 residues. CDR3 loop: CASSQGGSSYEQYF. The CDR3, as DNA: TGTGCCAGCAGCCAGGGAGGGAGCTCCTACGAGCAGTACTTC.

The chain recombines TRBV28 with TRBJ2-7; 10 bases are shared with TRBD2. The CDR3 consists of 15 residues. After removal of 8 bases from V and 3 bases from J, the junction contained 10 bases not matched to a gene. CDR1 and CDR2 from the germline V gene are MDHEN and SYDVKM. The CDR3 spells CASLDRASGSYEQYF. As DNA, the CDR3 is TGTGCCAGCCTCGACCGGGCTAGCGGGAGCTACGAGCAGTACTTC.

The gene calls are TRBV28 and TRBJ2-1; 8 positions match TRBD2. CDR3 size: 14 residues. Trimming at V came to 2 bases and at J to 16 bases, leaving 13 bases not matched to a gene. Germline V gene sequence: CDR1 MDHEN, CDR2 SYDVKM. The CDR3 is CASSLGSGFAGGFF. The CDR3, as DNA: TGTGCCAGCAGTTTAGGCTCGGGGTTCGCGGGAGGATTCTTC.

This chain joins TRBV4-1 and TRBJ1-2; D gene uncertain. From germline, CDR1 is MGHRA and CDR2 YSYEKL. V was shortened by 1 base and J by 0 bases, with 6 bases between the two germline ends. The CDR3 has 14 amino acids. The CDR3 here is CASSQVFSNYGYTF. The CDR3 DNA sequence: TGCGCCAGCAGCCAAGTCTTTTCTAACTATGGCTACACCTTC.

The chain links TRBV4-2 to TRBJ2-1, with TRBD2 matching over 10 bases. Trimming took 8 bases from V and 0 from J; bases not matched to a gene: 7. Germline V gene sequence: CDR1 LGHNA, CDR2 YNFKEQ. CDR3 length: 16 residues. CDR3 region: CASGLAGALSYNEQFF. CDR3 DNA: TGTGCCAGCGGCCTAGCGGGGGCACTCTCCTACAATGAGCAGTTCTTC.

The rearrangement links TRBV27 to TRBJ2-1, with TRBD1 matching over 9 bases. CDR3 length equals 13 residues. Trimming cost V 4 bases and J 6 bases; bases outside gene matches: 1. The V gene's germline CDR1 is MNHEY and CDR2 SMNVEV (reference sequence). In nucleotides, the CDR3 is TGTGCCAGCAGTTGGGGACAGGGCAATGAGCAGTTCTTC. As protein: CASSWGQGNEQFF.

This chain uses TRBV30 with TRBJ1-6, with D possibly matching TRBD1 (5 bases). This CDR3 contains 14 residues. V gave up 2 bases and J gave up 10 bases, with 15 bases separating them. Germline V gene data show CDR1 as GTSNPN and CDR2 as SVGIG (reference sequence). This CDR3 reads CAWSHGGAESPLHF. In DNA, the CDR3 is TGTGCCTGGAGTCATGGCGGGGCGGAATCACCCCTCCACTTT.

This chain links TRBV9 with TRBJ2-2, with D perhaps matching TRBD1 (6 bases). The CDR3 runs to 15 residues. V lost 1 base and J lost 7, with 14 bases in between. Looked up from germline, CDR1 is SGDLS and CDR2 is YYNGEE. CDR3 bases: TGTGCCAGCAGCGTAACAGGGTATTTCGTCGGGGAGCTGTTTTTT. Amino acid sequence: CASSVTGYFVGELFF.

The CDR3 nucleotides read TGTGCCAGCAGTGAAGCAACAGGGGGGAACTATGGCTACACCTTC. It is translated as CASSEATGGNYGYTF. This rearrangement joins TRBV2 to TRBJ1-2; 8 nucleotides align to TRBD1. Germline-derived CDR1 and CDR2 are SNHLY and FYNNEI. The CDR3 is 15 residues long. J was trimmed by 2 bases and V by 0 bases; bases with no gene match: 2.